These 30 T cell receptor beta chains came from one sample sequenced in a study of cytomegalovirus exposure and HLA in healthy donors listed by TCRdb under 2017. The library came from the immunoSEQ multiplex PCR assay. For the multiplex PCR, a mixture combining 60 forward primers for TCR Vbeta segments and 13 reverse primers for TCR Jbeta segments was used. TCRdb holds this immuneACCESS table with in-frame rearrangements only. Some clones are missing; in checked studies, unresolved V genes explain under half, and the rest has no known cause. The sample records about 110,000 clones, around 78% of which are singletons. Roughly 1.3% of the sample goes to the ten largest clones. Sequencing used PBMCs. The receptor source for this set is a woman aged 25 to 39 in good health and CMV-seronegative.

V is TRBV29-1 and J is TRBJ2-5; TRBD2 matches at 7 bases. Gene TRBJ2-7 matches the end of the DNA better, so the J call may be wrong. The CDR3 has 13 residues. Germline CDR1 reads SQVTM; CDR2 reads ANQGSEA. CDR3 coding DNA: TGCAGCGTCCAAACGGGAGGAACCTACGAGCAGTACTTC. It yields the protein CSVQTGGTYEQYF.

V gene TRBV7-2 combines with J gene TRBJ2-5; D possibly corresponds to TRBD1 (7 bases). Deletions cut 7 bases from V and 5 bases from J, with 20 bases between. This CDR3 is built from 15 residues. From germline, CDR1 is SGHTA and CDR2 FQGNSA. CDR3 bases: TGTGCCAGCACTTTAGGGATGACAGGGAGGGAGACCCAGTACTTC. Encoded protein: CASTLGMTGRETQYF.

The chain links TRBV5-1 to TRBJ1-1, with 7 positions matching TRBD1. Looked up from germline, CDR1 is SGHRS and CDR2 is YFSETQ. The CDR3 loop spans 14 amino acids. Trimming at V came to 4 bases and at J to 4 bases, leaving 7 bases not matched to a gene. In DNA form, the CDR3 reads TGCGCCAGCAGCCGTAGAGAGGGGGCCACTGAAGCTTTCTTT. It specifies CASSRREGATEAFF.

The genes are TRBV5-1 and TRBJ1-4; 7 bases line up with TRBD1. V was pared by 5 bases and J by 5 bases, with 6 bases of the junction left unmatched. Germline CDR1 reads SGHRS; CDR2 reads YFSETQ. The length of the CDR3 is 14 residues. The CDR3 sequence is CASSTGTVNEKLFF. The CDR3 nucleotides are TGCGCCAGCAGTACCGGGACAGTAAATGAAAAACTGTTTTTT.

The chain combines TRBV7-9 with TRBJ2-5; a possible D gene is TRBD1 (6 bases). Germline CDR1 and CDR2: SEHNR and FQNEAQ (reference sequence). Between the trimmed V and J ends, which lost 8 bases and 0 bases, there was a span of 25 bases. The CDR3 is 18 amino acids. CDR3 loop: CASHYGWGRGYYQETQYF. CDR3 sequence (DNA): TGTGCCAGCCACTATGGATGGGGGCGCGGTTATTACCAAGAGACCCAGTACTTC.

The chain has TRBV19 and TRBJ1-3, with 7 bases matching TRBD1. CDR1 is LNHDA and CDR2 is SQIVND in the germline V gene (reference sequence). Trimming at V came to 6 bases and at J to 0 bases, leaving 8 bases not matched to a gene. This CDR3 is 16 amino acids long. The CDR3 region is CASRRQGGRSGNTIYF. CDR3 nucleotide sequence: TGTGCCAGTAGACGACAGGGAGGACGCTCTGGAAACACCATATATTTT.

The chain carries TRBV7-8 and TRBJ1-5; 8 nucleotides agree with TRBD1. The CDR3 totals 20 residues. The V gene's germline CDR1 is SGHVS and CDR2 FQNEAQ. V dropped 1 base and J dropped 0; count of bases not matched to a gene: 14. The CDR3 DNA follows: TGTGCCAGCAGCTTAGGATACGGGACAGGTAGGGGGGATAGCAATCAGCCCCAGCATTTT. Its protein is CASSLGYGTGRGDSNQPQHF.

This clone was observed a few times. CDR3 bases: TGTGCCAGCAGTGAACTTCGGGGGATCTATGGCTACACCTTC. Amino acid sequence: CASSELRGIYGYTF. The V gene is TRBV2, the J gene TRBJ1-2; D is perhaps TRBD1 (5 bases). This CDR3 is built from 14 residues. The germline gives CDR1 SNHLY, CDR2 FYNNEI. Trimming stripped 2 bases from V and 4 bases from J, with 11 bases between. The variable domain in full, completed from reference TRBV2 and TRBJ1-2, reads EPEVTQTPSHQVTQMGQEVILRCVPISNHLYFYWYRQILGQKVEFLVSFYNNEISEKSEIFDDQFSVERPDGSNFTLKIRSTKLEDSAMYFCASSELRGIYGYTFGSGTRLTVV.

V usage is TRBV28 and J usage is TRBJ2-3; D might be TRBD2 (5 bases). The length of the CDR3 is 14 residues. Trimming took 7 bases from V and 4 from J, leaving 15 bases between them. Germline assignment: CDR1 MDHEN and CDR2 SYDVKM. CDR3 sequence: CASTLSGNPDTQYF. The DNA for the CDR3 is TGTGCCAGCACTCTGTCCGGGAATCCAGATACGCAGTATTTT.

The genes are TRBV5-4 and TRBJ1-6; D remains ambiguous. Trimming took off 6 bases at V and 5 bases at J, with 9 bases between the two ends. Germline-derived CDR1 and CDR2 are SGHNT and YYREEE (reference sequence). The CDR3 length is 13 residues. CDR3 in amino acids: CASTREDNSPLHF. CDR3 DNA: TGTGCCAGCACGAGGGAAGATAATTCACCCCTCCACTTT.

This clone showed up just a few times. This chain links TRBV7-6 with TRBJ2-7; maybe TRBD2 (6 bases). The V gene's germline CDR1 is SGHVS and CDR2 FNYEAQ. Trimming took off 5 bases at V and 0 bases at J, with 17 bases between the two ends. The CDR3 has 16 residues. The CDR3 sequence is CASSHSLRESSYEQYF. The DNA for the CDR3 is TGTGCCAGCAGCCATAGCTTGCGGGAAAGCTCCTACGAGCAGTACTTC.

V is TRBV30 and J is TRBJ2-5, with 9 positions matching TRBD2. The J call may be mistaken, given a closer DNA end match to TRBJ2-7. Germline CDR1 GTSNPN, CDR2 SVGIG (reference sequence). The CDR3 sequence is 15 residues long. CDR3 nucleotides: TGTGCCTGGAGTCGCGGGGGGGGCCTCAGCTACGAGCAGTACTTC. It codes for CAWSRGGGLSYEQYF.

The CDR3 sequence is CASSLEGQGAGEKLFF. The CDR3 DNA sequence: TGCGCCAGCAGCTTGGAGGGACAGGGGGCAGGTGAAAAACTGTTTTTT. This rearrangement joins TRBV5-1 to TRBJ1-4; TRBD1 aligns across 12 bases. CDR3 length: 16 residues. Trimming took 0 bases from V and 7 from J; bases not matched to a gene: 4. Germline V gene data show CDR1 as SGHRS and CDR2 as YFSETQ.

V is TRBV5-1 and J is TRBJ2-7; D gene ambiguous. V was cut by 1 base and J by 3 bases, with 8 bases left in between. Per germline, CDR1 SGHRS and CDR2 YFSETQ. This CDR3 region has 13 residues. CDR3 coding DNA: TGCGCCAGCAGCTTGAGTGGGCTCTACGAGCAGTACTTC. The encoded protein is CASSLSGLYEQYF.

There are a few counts of this clone. Relative to the germline gene, one junction end is altered; a read error may explain this. The CDR3 sequence is CASSLGLAGSDEQFF. CDR3 nucleotide sequence: TGTGCTAGCAGCTTGGGACTAGCGGGGTCAGATGAGCAGTTCTTC. The rearrangement uses TRBV7-7 and TRBJ2-1; 13 nucleotides align to TRBD2. This CDR3 has 15 amino acids. Germline V gene lookup returns CDR1 SSHAT and CDR2 FNYEAQ (reference sequence). The variable domain in full, with the rest retrieved from reference TRBV7-7 and TRBJ2-1, is GAGVSQSPRYKVTKRGQDVTLRCDPISSHATLYWYQQALGQGPEFLTYFNYEAQPDKSGLPSDRFSAERPEGSISTLTIQRTEQRDSAMYRCASSLGLAGSDEQFFGPGTRLTVL.

V and J are TRBV5-1 and TRBJ2-7; the match to TRBD1 covers 8 bases. V was pared by 4 bases and J by 1 base, with 7 bases of the junction left unmatched. There are 15 residues in the CDR3. Germline V CDR1 and CDR2: SGHRS, YFSETQ. The CDR3 sequence is CASSVDRAMSYEQYF. CDR3 nucleotide sequence: TGCGCCAGCAGCGTGGACAGGGCCATGTCCTACGAGCAGTACTTC.

This clone was recorded only once. The chain employs TRBV4-3 and TRBJ2-7; 12 bases fit TRBD1. The ends lost 4 bases at V and 5 bases at J; junction bases unmatched: 3. The CDR3 extends over 14 amino acids. Germline lookup yields CDR1 LGHNA and CDR2 YSLEER. The CDR3 spells CASSRDRGHDEQYF. For the CDR3, the DNA is TGCGCCAGCAGCCGGGACAGGGGGCATGACGAGCAGTACTTC.

In this sample, this clone turned up once. The chain combines TRBV28 with TRBJ2-3, with D perhaps matching TRBD1 (5 bases). The CDR3 is made up of 13 amino acids. Germline CDR1 is MDHEN and CDR2 is SYDVKM. Trimming took 4 bases from V and 9 from J, leaving 14 bases between them. In DNA, the CDR3 is TGTGCCAGCAGTTCCCGAGCAGGGAAGACGCAGTATTTT. Its translation: CASSSRAGKTQYF.

The rearrangement links TRBV14 to TRBJ1-1, with 11 bases fitting TRBD1. J gave up 3 bases and V 3 bases, and 6 bases lay outside the gene matches. From germline, CDR1 is SGHDN and CDR2 FVKESK. This CDR3 region has 16 residues. DNA for the CDR3: TGTGCCAGCAGCCAGGACAGGGGGCGCTTAGACACTGAAGCTTTCTTT. Protein sequence: CASSQDRGRLDTEAFF. The variable domain in full, with the rest retrieved from reference TRBV14 and TRBJ1-1, is EAGVTQFPSHSVIEKGQTVTLRCDPISGHDNLYWYRRVMGKEIKFLLHFVKESKQDESGMPNNRFLAERTGGTYSTLKVQPAELEDSGVYFCASSQDRGRLDTEAFFGQGTRLTVV.

This clone was seen a few times. The J gene is TRBJ1-2, the V gene TRBV28; TRBD1 might be the D (6 bases). This CDR3 region has 16 residues. CDR1 MDHEN and CDR2 SYDVKM come from the germline V gene. V was cut by 2 bases and J by 5 bases, with 18 bases left in between. This CDR3 is CASSLPGAMGFYGYTF. CDR3 in DNA: TGTGCCAGCAGTTTACCAGGGGCCATGGGATTTTATGGCTACACCTTC.

V usage is TRBV28 and J usage is TRBJ2-7; 7 nucleotides align to TRBD1. Germline lookup yields CDR1 MDHEN and CDR2 SYDVKM. Trimming removed 6 bases from V and 4 bases from J; junction bases left unmatched: 9. The CDR3 loop spans 14 amino acids. CDR3 bases: TGTGCCAGCAGCCCAGGGACAGCTTCTTACGAGCAGTACTTC. It is translated as CASSPGTASYEQYF. Looking up the rest from reference TRBV28 and TRBJ2-7 gives the full variable domain: DVKVTQSSRYLVKRTGEKVFLECVQDMDHENMFWYRQDPGLGLRLIYFSYDVKMKEKGDIPEGYSVSREKKERFSLILESASTNQTSMYLCASSPGTASYEQYFGPGTRLTVT.

The gene calls are TRBV30 and TRBJ1-2; 7 nucleotides line up with TRBD1. Germline V CDR1 and CDR2: GTSNPN, SVGIG (reference sequence). The CDR3 covers 14 residues. After removal of 3 bases from V and 4 bases from J, the junction contained 8 bases not matched to a gene. CDR3 nucleotides: TGTGCCTGGAGCCAGGGACAGTTACTCTATGGCTACACCTTC. This codes for CAWSQGQLLYGYTF.

This chain links TRBV7-9 with TRBJ2-1; no definite D call. Trimming cost V 0 bases and J 3 bases, with 6 bases left between them. The CDR3 extends over 14 amino acids. From germline, CDR1 is SEHNR and CDR2 FQNEAQ (reference sequence). CDR3 loop: CASSLATDYNEQFF. CDR3 in DNA: TGTGCCAGCAGCTTAGCTACAGACTACAATGAGCAGTTCTTC.

Only a few counts were recorded for this clone. The V gene is TRBV6-6, the J gene TRBJ1-1; D not resolved. Deletions cut 6 bases from V and 0 bases from J, with 11 bases between. From germline, CDR1 is MNHNY and CDR2 SVGAGI (reference sequence). The CDR3 length is 14 residues. CDR3 coding DNA: TGTGCCAGCAGGGAGAAAGTAATGAACACTGAAGCTTTCTTT. Its protein product is CASREKVMNTEAFF.

The chain couples TRBV30 to TRBJ1-2; 8 bases fit TRBD1. V lost 0 bases, J lost 3 bases, and 6 bases stayed unmatched. The CDR3 has 15 residues. CDR1 is GTSNPN, CDR2 SVGIG, per germline (reference sequence). The CDR3 bases are TGTGCCTGGAGTGTACAGGGGGTCATTTACTATGGCTACACCTTC. It specifies CAWSVQGVIYYGYTF.

V is TRBV15 and J is TRBJ1-2; 7 bases agree with TRBD1. This CDR3 is 13 amino acids long. The J segment lost 4 bases and the V segment lost 4 bases, leaving 3 bases of the junction unmatched. CDR1 and CDR2 from the germline V gene are LNHNV and YYDKDF (reference sequence). Written as DNA, the CDR3 is TGTGCCACCAGCACGGGACAGAGCTATGGCTACACCTTC. Its protein is CATSTGQSYGYTF.

CDR3: CASSWAEETQYF. The CDR3 region has the DNA TGTGCCAGCAGTTGGGCAGAAGAGACCCAGTACTTC. The chain carries TRBV25-1 and TRBJ2-5; the D is unclear. CDR1 and CDR2 from the germline V gene are MGHDK and SYGVNS. Trimming stripped 5 bases from V and 3 bases from J, with 7 bases between. This CDR3 comprises 12 residues.

The chain is built from TRBV4-3 and TRBJ2-1; D is uncertain. CDR1 and CDR2 from the germline V gene are LGHNA and YSLEER. CDR3 size: 14 residues. Trimming took off 4 bases at V and 9 bases at J, with 16 bases between the two ends. In DNA, the CDR3 is TGCGCCAGCAGCCCGAAAGTCCTAGTTGGTGAGCAGTTCTTC. Its protein is CASSPKVLVGEQFF.

This clone has a handful of counts. The chain joins TRBV2 to TRBJ2-7, with 7 bases lining up with TRBD2. The CDR3 consists of 15 residues. Germline CDR1 SNHLY, CDR2 FYNNEI. V lost 3 bases to trimming and J lost 3 bases; unmatched junction nucleotides: 8. The CDR3 region has the DNA TGTGCCAGCAGTGACCCACTAGCGAGACACTACGAGCAGTACTTC. This sequence encodes CASSDPLARHYEQYF.

The J gene is TRBJ2-1, the V gene TRBV6-5; the D gene is possibly TRBD2 (6 bases). Germline V gene data show CDR1 as MNHEY and CDR2 as SVGAGI. The CDR3 covers 14 residues. Deletions cut 5 bases from V and 0 bases from J, with 8 bases between. DNA for the CDR3: TGTGCCAGCAGTCAGACTAGCTCCTACAATGAGCAGTTCTTC. Translated, it gives CASSQTSSYNEQFF.